Below, 8 T cell receptor beta chains from the same sample are listed, as sequenced in a study of blood T cell repertoires in COVID-19. Profiling relied on immunoSEQ multiplex PCR, and the TCRdb table lists in-frame clones only, not all of them. The data show roughly 110,000 clones, approximately 88% seen once. The sequencing sample was made of peripheral blood. The receptors were gathered from a woman between 70 and 85 years old with acute or convalescent COVID-19.

The chain uses TRBV11-1 and TRBJ2-1; perhaps TRBD2 as D (6 bases). The CDR3 is made up of 13 amino acids. Per the germline V gene, CDR1 is SGHAT and CDR2 is FQDESV (reference sequence). The V end lost 5 bases, the J end lost 7 bases, and 12 bases lay between the germline ends. CDR3 sequence: CASSASARNEQFF. The CDR3 DNA is TGTGCCAGCAGCGCTAGCGCGCGTAATGAGCAGTTCTTC.

This sequence joins TRBV7-9 and TRBJ1-2, with TRBD1 matching 8 bases. Germline trimming cut 6 bases from V and 1 base from J; bases unmatched to any gene: 4. The CDR3 spans 14 residues. CDR1 is SEHNR and CDR2 is FQNEAQ in the germline V gene (reference sequence). The CDR3 loop reads CASRPTGDNYGYTF. The CDR3 nucleotides read TGTGCCAGCAGGCCGACAGGGGATAACTATGGCTACACCTTC.

This chain links TRBV7-9 with TRBJ1-3, with D tentatively TRBD1 (6 bases). In germline, CDR1 is SEHNR, CDR2 FQNEAQ (reference sequence). The V end was cut by 5 bases, the J end by 0 bases, with 11 bases between. The CDR3 loop spans 15 amino acids. The CDR3 protein is CASSQDSFSGNTIYF. CDR3 coding DNA: TGTGCCAGCAGCCAGGACAGCTTCTCTGGAAACACCATATATTTT.

The CDR3 region is CASSPGTGPYNEQFF. The CDR3 DNA sequence: TGTGCCAGCAGCCCTGGGACAGGACCTTACAATGAGCAGTTCTTC. The V and J genes are TRBV7-9 and TRBJ2-1; TRBD1 matches at 8 bases. The CDR3 covers 15 residues. Trimming at V came to 5 bases and at J to 4 bases, leaving 7 bases not matched to a gene. From germline, CDR1 is SEHNR and CDR2 FQNEAQ (reference sequence).

The chain's CDR3 is CASSPGQFETQYF. For the CDR3, the DNA is TGTGCCAGCAGCCCAGGACAGTTCGAGACCCAGTACTTC. The rearrangement joins TRBV5-4 to TRBJ2-5, with a possible D match to TRBD1 (6 bases). Germline loops: CDR1 SGHNT, CDR2 YYREEE (reference sequence). V was trimmed by 4 bases and J by 5 bases, leaving 12 bases between them. The CDR3 has 13 amino acids.

The chain joins TRBV24-1 to TRBJ1-2; no clear D gene. Germline V gene data show CDR1 as KGHDR and CDR2 as SFDVKD. V lost 9 bases to trimming and J lost 7 bases, with 17 bases between them. The CDR3 length is 13 residues. CDR3 protein: CATGLRGFPGYTF. The CDR3 bases are TGTGCCACCGGTTTGCGAGGTTTCCCTGGCTACACCTTC.

The chain employs TRBV2 and TRBJ1-1; a possible D gene is TRBD1 (6 bases). Germline CDR1 and CDR2: SNHLY and FYNNEI. The CDR3 extends over 16 amino acids. Trimming pared 7 bases from V and 0 bases from J, leaving 18 bases between. The CDR3 spells CASTMNLQGLNTEAFF. In DNA, the CDR3 is TGTGCCAGCACCATGAATTTACAGGGCTTGAACACTGAAGCTTTCTTT.

V usage is TRBV3-1 (or the pseudogene TRBV3-2) and J usage is TRBJ1-3, with D possibly being TRBD1 (5 bases). Deletions cut 1 base from V and 4 bases from J, with 11 bases between. CDR3 length: 15 amino acids. Germline V gene data show CDR1 as LGHDT and CDR2 as YNNKEL (reference sequence). CDR3 DNA sequence: TGTGCCAGCAGCCAAGTCGGGGGAGCCGGAAACACCATATATTTT. Its protein product is CASSQVGGAGNTIYF.